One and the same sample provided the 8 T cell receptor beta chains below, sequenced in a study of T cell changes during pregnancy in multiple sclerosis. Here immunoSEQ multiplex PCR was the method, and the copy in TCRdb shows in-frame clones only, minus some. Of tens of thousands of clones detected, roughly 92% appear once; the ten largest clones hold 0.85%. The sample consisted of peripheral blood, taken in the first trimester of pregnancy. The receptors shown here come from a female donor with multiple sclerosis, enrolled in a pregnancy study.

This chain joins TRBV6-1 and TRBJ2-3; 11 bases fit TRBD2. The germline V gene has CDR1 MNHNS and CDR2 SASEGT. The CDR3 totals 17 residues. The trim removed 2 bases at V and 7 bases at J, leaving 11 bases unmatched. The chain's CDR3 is CASSELAGGLGGNTQYF. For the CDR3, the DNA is TGTGCCAGCAGTGAACTAGCGGGGGGCCTTGGAGGGAATACGCAGTATTTT.

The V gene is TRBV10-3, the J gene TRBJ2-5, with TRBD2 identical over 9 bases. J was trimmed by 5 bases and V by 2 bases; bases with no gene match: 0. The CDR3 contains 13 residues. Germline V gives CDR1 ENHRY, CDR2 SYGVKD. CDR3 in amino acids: CAISEGLAETQYF. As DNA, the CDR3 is TGTGCCATCAGTGAGGGACTAGCGGAGACCCAGTACTTC.

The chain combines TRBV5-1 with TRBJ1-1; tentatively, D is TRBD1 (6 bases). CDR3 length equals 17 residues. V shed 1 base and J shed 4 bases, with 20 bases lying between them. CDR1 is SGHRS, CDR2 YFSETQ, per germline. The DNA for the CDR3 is TGCGCCAGCAGCTTGATATCGGTTGGGCAGGGGACCACTGAAGCTTTCTTT. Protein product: CASSLISVGQGTTEAFF.

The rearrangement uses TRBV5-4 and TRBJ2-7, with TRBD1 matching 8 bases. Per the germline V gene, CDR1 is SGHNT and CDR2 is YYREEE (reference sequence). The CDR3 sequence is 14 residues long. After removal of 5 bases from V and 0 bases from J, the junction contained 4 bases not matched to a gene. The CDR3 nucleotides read TGTGCCAGCAGACTGGACAGGGACTCCTACGAGCAGTACTTC. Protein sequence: CASRLDRDSYEQYF.

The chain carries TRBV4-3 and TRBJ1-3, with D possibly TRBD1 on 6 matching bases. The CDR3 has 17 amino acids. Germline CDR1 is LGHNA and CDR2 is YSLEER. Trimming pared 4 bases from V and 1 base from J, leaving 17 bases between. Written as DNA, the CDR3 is TGCGCCAGCAGCCGTCGGCGGGGGGCTGAGTCTGGAAACACCATATATTTT. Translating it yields CASSRRRGAESGNTIYF.

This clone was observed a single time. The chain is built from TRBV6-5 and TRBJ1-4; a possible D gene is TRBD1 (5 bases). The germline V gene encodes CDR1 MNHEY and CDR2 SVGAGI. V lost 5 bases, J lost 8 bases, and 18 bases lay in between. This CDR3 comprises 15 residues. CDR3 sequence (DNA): TGTGCCAGCAGTCGGGACTCCGGGACGTCCGAAAAACTGTTTTTT. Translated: CASSRDSGTSEKLFF.

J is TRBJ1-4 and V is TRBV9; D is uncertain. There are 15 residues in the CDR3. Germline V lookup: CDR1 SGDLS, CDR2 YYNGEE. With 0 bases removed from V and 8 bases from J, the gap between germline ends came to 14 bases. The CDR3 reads CASSVGQAGNEKLFF. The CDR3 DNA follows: TGTGCCAGCAGCGTAGGGCAGGCCGGGAACGAAAAACTGTTTTTT.

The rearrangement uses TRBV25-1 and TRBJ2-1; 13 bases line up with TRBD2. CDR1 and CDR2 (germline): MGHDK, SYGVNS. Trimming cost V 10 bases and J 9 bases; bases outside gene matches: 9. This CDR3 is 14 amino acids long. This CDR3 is CATTLAGGPGEQFF. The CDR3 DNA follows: TGTGCCACCACACTAGCGGGGGGGCCTGGTGAGCAGTTCTTC.